These T cell receptor beta chains were read from a single sample in a study of blood T cells in healthy people across ages. MiXCR, run by TCRdb on the 5' RACE reads, gives a single entry per CDR3 protein. Here the sample spans more than 450,000 distinct CDR3 sequences, 27% being singletons. These same data were also listed under a study on T cells of mothers and their children.

The sample consisted of blood. Receptors originate from a boy younger than 10 in good health. The CDR3 runs from the conserved cysteine through the conserved F or W. A D gene is named only where the DNA matches it firmly. For some rows the clone size is stated as once, few or many, or as a class when expanded; others skip it.

size: NA; D: TRBD2; J: TRBJ2-3; V: TRBV14; DNA: TGTGCCAGCAGCAACCGACTAGCGCGGGCAGATACGCAGTATTTT; CDR3: CASSNRLARADTQYF
size: once; D: NA; J: TRBJ1-1; V: TRBV12-3/TRBV12-4; DNA: TGTGCCAGTTCCCCAGCGGGCGAGACTGAAGCTTTCTTT; CDR3: CASSPAGETEAFF
size: few; D: NA; J: TRBJ1-3; V: TRBV4-2; DNA: TGTGCCAGCAGCCAAGATATGGGGGACTCTGGAAACACCATATATTTT; CDR3: CASSQDMGDSGNTIYF
size: NA; D: TRBD1; J: TRBJ2-1; V: TRBV18; DNA: TGTGCCAGCTCACCGTGGACAGGGCTGGATGAGCAGTTCTTC; CDR3: CASSPWTGLDEQFF
size: NA; D: NA; J: TRBJ2-6; V: TRBV11-2; DNA: TGTGCCAGCAGCCATTACAACGTCCTGACTTTC; CDR3: CASSHYNVLTF
size: NA; D: NA; J: TRBJ1-4; V: TRBV7-9; DNA: TGTGCCAGCAGCTCCTACCGCCGACAGGCAACTAATGAAAAACTGTTTTTT; CDR3: CASSSYRRQATNEKLFF
size: few; D: TRBD1; J: TRBJ1-4; V: TRBV5-6; DNA: TGTGCCAGCAGCACATCAGGGGGCGCATATGAAAAACTGTTTTTT; CDR3: CASSTSGGAYEKLFF
size: NA; D: TRBD2; J: TRBJ2-5; V: TRBV5-1; DNA: TGCGCCAGCAGCACCACTAGCGGGAGGAGAGAGACCCAGTACTTC; CDR3: CASSTTSGRRETQYF
size: NA; D: TRBD2; J: TRBJ2-6; V: TRBV5-1; DNA: TGCGCCAGCAGCCCCCGGGAGGGCAACTCTGGGGCCAACGTCCTGACTTTC; CDR3: CASSPREGNSGANVLTF
size: few; D: NA; J: TRBJ1-3; V: TRBV5-1; DNA: TGCGCCAGCAGCTTTGGGGAGATCTCTGGAAACACCATATATTTT; CDR3: CASSFGEISGNTIYF
size: NA; D: NA; J: TRBJ2-7; V: TRBV30; DNA: TGTGCCTGGAGTGAGGGTTCCCACGAGCAGTACTTC; CDR3: CAWSEGSHEQYF
size: few; D: NA; J: TRBJ2-1; V: TRBV5-5; DNA: TGTGCCAGCAGCTTGTCGCTAGCGCCGTACAATGAGCAGTTCTTC; CDR3: CASSLSLAPYNEQFF
size: few; D: TRBD1; J: TRBJ1-4; V: TRBV10-3; DNA: TGTGCCATCAGTGATTTGGGGGTGACGACAGGGGGGGATGAAAAACTGTTTTTT; CDR3: CAISDLGVTTGGDEKLFF
size: many; D: NA; J: TRBJ2-5; V: TRBV12-3/TRBV12-4; DNA: TGTGCCAGCAGTTTTGAGGGCAGATACCAAGAGACCCAGTACTTC; CDR3: CASSFEGRYQETQYF
size: few; D: TRBD1; J: TRBJ1-1; V: TRBV20-1; DNA: TGCAGTGCTAGAGAAACCGCGACAGGGAGAGGGTTTGAAGCTTTCTTT; CDR3: CSARETATGRGFEAFF
size: NA; D: NA; J: TRBJ1-4; V: TRBV5-4; DNA: TGTGTCAGCAGCTTGGATGGACAAATCAAACTGTTTTTT; CDR3: CVSSLDGQIKLFF
size: NA; D: TRBD2; J: TRBJ2-2; V: TRBV20-1; DNA: TGCAGTGCTAGGGGGGATGGGACTAGCGGGGACAACACCGGGGAGCTGTTTTTT; CDR3: CSARGDGTSGDNTGELFF
size: NA; D: NA; J: TRBJ2-7; V: TRBV2; DNA: TGTGCCAGCAGCGCCGAACAGACCGAGCAGTACTTC; CDR3: CASSAEQTEQYF
size: NA; D: NA; J: TRBJ2-1; V: TRBV12-3/TRBV12-4; DNA: TGTGCCAGCAGTTTTAGGACACCCAACAATGAGCAGTTCTTC; CDR3: CASSFRTPNNEQFF
size: NA; D: TRBD2; J: TRBJ2-4; V: TRBV5-1; DNA: TGCGCCAGCAGCTTTTTGGCGGGAGGGCCTTCCCTAACCAAAAACATTCAGTACTTC; CDR3: CASSFLAGGPSLTKNIQYF
size: NA; D: TRBD2; J: TRBJ2-1; V: TRBV7-6; DNA: TGTGCCAGCAGCTCGGACGGGGGGACTAGCGGGAGGAAAAATGAGCAGTTCTTC; CDR3: CASSSDGGTSGRKNEQFF
size: few; D: TRBD2; J: TRBJ2-5; V: TRBV20-1; DNA: TGCAGTGCTAGAGATGGTCGGGGAGGGGAGACCCAGTACTTC; CDR3: CSARDGRGGETQYF
size: NA; D: NA; J: TRBJ1-1; V: TRBV29-1; DNA: TGCAGCGCCGCCCCGGGCCAAATGAACACTGAAGCTTTCTTT; CDR3: CSAAPGQMNTEAFF
size: few; D: NA; J: TRBJ1-4; V: TRBV3-1; DNA: TGTGCCAGCAGCCGGACAGCTGAAAAACTGTTTTTT; CDR3: CASSRTAEKLFF
size: few; D: NA; J: TRBJ2-2; V: TRBV6-5; DNA: TGTGCCAGCAGTTACATGGGGAACGGGGAGCTGTTTTTT; CDR3: CASSYMGNGELFF
size: few; D: NA; J: TRBJ1-2; V: TRBV29-1; DNA: TGCAGCGTTGATTTGTCACAGAGCTATGGCTACACCTTC; CDR3: CSVDLSQSYGYTF
size: NA; D: TRBD2; J: TRBJ2-3; V: TRBV5-1; DNA: TGCGCCAGCAGCTCTAGCGGGAGCAGGGCAGATACGCAGTATTTT; CDR3: CASSSSGSRADTQYF
size: NA; D: TRBD1; J: TRBJ2-5; V: TRBV12-3/TRBV12-4; DNA: TGTGCCAGCAGTAACCGGGACAGGGGAGTTCAGACCCAGTACTTC; CDR3: CASSNRDRGVQTQYF
size: few; D: TRBD2; J: TRBJ2-1; V: TRBV6-6; DNA: TGTGCCTGCAGTTACATTAGCGGGAAGGTCAATGAGCAGTTCTTC; CDR3: CACSYISGKVNEQFF
size: few; D: NA; J: TRBJ2-1; V: TRBV27; DNA: TGTGCCAGCAGTTTTTCCCCCCTCAATGAGCAGTTCTTC; CDR3: CASSFSPLNEQFF
size: few; D: NA; J: TRBJ2-3; V: TRBV7-2; DNA: TGTGCCAGCAGCTTAACGCAGGGTACAGATACGCAGTATTTT; CDR3: CASSLTQGTDTQYF
size: NA; D: NA; J: TRBJ2-2; V: TRBV9; DNA: TGTGCCAGCAGCTTGACCTCTAAACCTTTACTCCGGCCGGGCACCGGGGAGCTGTTTTTT; CDR3: CASSLTSKPLLRPGTGELFF
size: NA; D: TRBD2; J: TRBJ2-5; V: TRBV7-2; DNA: TGTGCCAGCAGCTTAGAGGGCGGGAGAAAGACCCAGTACTTC; CDR3: CASSLEGGRKTQYF
size: few; D: NA; J: TRBJ1-4; V: TRBV20-1; DNA: TGCAGTGCCCGAGAGGGTTCGACTAATGAAAAACTGTTTTTT; CDR3: CSAREGSTNEKLFF
size: NA; D: NA; J: TRBJ1-1; V: TRBV29-1; DNA: TGCAGCGACGGTTGGGGTCGTGAAGCTTTCTTT; CDR3: CSDGWGREAFF
size: NA; D: NA; J: TRBJ2-7; V: TRBV3-1; DNA: TGTGCCAGCAGCCAAGATTCGAGGGCCGGCGAGCAGTACTTC; CDR3: CASSQDSRAGEQYF
size: NA; D: TRBD2; J: TRBJ2-5; V: TRBV7-6; DNA: TGTGCCAGCAGCTTACGTAGCGGGACATTCTCCCCGGAGACCCAGTACTTC; CDR3: CASSLRSGTFSPETQYF
size: NA; D: TRBD2; J: TRBJ2-3; V: TRBV20-1; DNA: TGCAGTGCTACTAAGACTAGCGGAGGCACAGATACGCAGTATTTT; CDR3: CSATKTSGGTDTQYF
size: NA; D: TRBD2; J: TRBJ2-1; V: TRBV3-1; DNA: TGTGCCAGCAGCCAAGTTAGACTAGCGGGAGGCAATGAGCAGTTCTTC; CDR3: CASSQVRLAGGNEQFF
size: many; D: NA; J: TRBJ1-2; V: TRBV27; DNA: TGTGCCAGCAGTTTTGGGACGGGGTATGGCTACACCTTC; CDR3: CASSFGTGYGYTF
size: NA; D: NA; J: TRBJ1-4; V: TRBV20-1; DNA: TGCAGTGCTAGAAATTCCGCTAATGAAAAACTGTTTTTT; CDR3: CSARNSANEKLFF
size: many; D: NA; J: TRBJ2-7; V: TRBV20-1; DNA: TGCAGTGCCCCCGGGGGCTTTGGCGGCGAGCAGTACTTC; CDR3: CSAPGGFGGEQYF
size: NA; D: TRBD2; J: TRBJ2-2; V: TRBV28; DNA: TGTGCCAGCCTACTGACTAGCGGGAGTTACGGGGAGCTGTTTTTT; CDR3: CASLLTSGSYGELFF
size: NA; D: TRBD2; J: TRBJ2-2; V: TRBV5-5; DNA: TGTGCCAGCAGTTACCCGGGGCTAGCGGTAAACACCGGGGAGCTGTTTTTT; CDR3: CASSYPGLAVNTGELFF
size: NA; D: TRBD1; J: TRBJ2-7; V: TRBV7-9; DNA: TGTGCCAGCAGCTCCCGACAGGGCTGGTTCGAGCAGTACTTC; CDR3: CASSSRQGWFEQYF
size: few; D: TRBD2; J: TRBJ2-7; V: TRBV15; DNA: TGTGCCACCAGCAGATTAGCGGGGCTGGGGTCCTACGAGCAGTACTTC; CDR3: CATSRLAGLGSYEQYF
size: few; D: NA; J: TRBJ2-7; V: TRBV28; DNA: TGTGCCAGCAGTTCCAACAGGGTGACCTACGAGCAGTACTTC; CDR3: CASSSNRVTYEQYF
size: NA; D: NA; J: TRBJ2-3; V: TRBV10-3; DNA: TGTGCCATCAGTGAGGTGAGGGTCACAGATACGCAGTATTTT; CDR3: CAISEVRVTDTQYF
size: NA; D: TRBD2; J: TRBJ2-7; V: TRBV10-3; DNA: TGTGCCATCAGTGGATCAGCGGGAAGATACGAGCAGTACTTC; CDR3: CAISGSAGRYEQYF
size: NA; D: NA; J: TRBJ2-4; V: TRBV4-1; DNA: TGCGCCAGCAGCCAAGTTACAGGGACGCGGAAAAACATTCAGTACTTC; CDR3: CASSQVTGTRKNIQYF
size: few; D: NA; J: TRBJ2-2; V: TRBV6-5; DNA: TGTGCCAGCAGTCGCACAGTGGCGAACACCGGGGAGCTGTTTTTT; CDR3: CASSRTVANTGELFF
size: NA; D: TRBD2; J: TRBJ2-5; V: TRBV11-2; DNA: TGTGCCAGCAGACGTACGGCGGGGGGGAATACAGAGACCCAGTACTTC; CDR3: CASRRTAGGNTETQYF
size: once; D: NA; J: TRBJ2-3; V: TRBV7-2; DNA: TGTGCCAGCAGCTTAGGTCCTACAGGGAGGTCAGATACGCAGTATTTT; CDR3: CASSLGPTGRSDTQYF
size: NA; D: NA; J: TRBJ2-7; V: TRBV5-5; DNA: TGTGCCAGCAACTTCGGCAGGGCGGTCTACGAGCAGTACTTC; CDR3: CASNFGRAVYEQYF
size: few; D: NA; J: TRBJ2-7; V: TRBV21-1; DNA: TGTGCCAGCAGGGGAGGGAGGGTAAAATACGAGCAGTACTTC; CDR3: CASRGGRVKYEQYF